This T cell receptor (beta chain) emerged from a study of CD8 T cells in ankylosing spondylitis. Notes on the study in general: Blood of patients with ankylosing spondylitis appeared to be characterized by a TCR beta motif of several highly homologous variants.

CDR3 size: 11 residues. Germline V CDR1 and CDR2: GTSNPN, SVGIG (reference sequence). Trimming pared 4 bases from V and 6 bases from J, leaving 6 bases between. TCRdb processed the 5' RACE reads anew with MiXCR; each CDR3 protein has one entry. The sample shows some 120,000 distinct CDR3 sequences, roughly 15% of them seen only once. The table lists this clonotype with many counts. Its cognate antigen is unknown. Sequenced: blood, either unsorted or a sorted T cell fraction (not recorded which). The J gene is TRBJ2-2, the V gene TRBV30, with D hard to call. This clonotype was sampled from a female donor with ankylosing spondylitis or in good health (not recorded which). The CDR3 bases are TGTGCCTGGAACATTCCCGGGGAGCTGTTTTTT. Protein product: CAWNIPGELFF.